Each of the 4 T cell receptor beta chains below was sequenced from the same sample in a study of blood T cell repertoires in COVID-19. Clones were sequenced by immunoSEQ multiplex PCR, and TCRdb holds only the in-frame ones, with some missing. Of fewer than 85,000 clones in the sample, 65% to 85% were seen once. Input material: peripheral blood. The receptors derive from a human donor in a cohort sampled during active COVID-19.

This chain joins TRBV27 and TRBJ2-3; D perhaps matches TRBD2 (5 bases). V lost 2 bases and J lost 2, with 8 bases in between. The germline CDR1 and CDR2 sequences are MNHEY and SMNVEV (reference sequence). The CDR3 extends over 14 amino acids. The CDR3 here is CASSLPSSTDTQYF. CDR3 DNA sequence: TGTGCCAGCAGTTTACCTAGCTCCACAGATACGCAGTATTTT.

The gene calls are TRBV6-1 and TRBJ2-7; 9 bases align to TRBD1. With V trimmed by 2 bases and J by 2 bases, 7 bases remained unmatched. CDR3 length equals 16 residues. Germline V CDR1 and CDR2: MNHNS, SASEGT. The CDR3 here is CASSELPTGGTYEQYF. CDR3 DNA: TGTGCCAGCAGTGAACTTCCGACAGGGGGGACCTACGAGCAGTACTTC.

The V gene is TRBV9, the J gene TRBJ2-1, with D possibly matching TRBD2 (7 bases). Trimming took off 4 bases at V and 6 bases at J, with 17 bases between the two ends. The length of the CDR3 is 15 residues. Looked up from germline, CDR1 is SGDLS and CDR2 is YYNGEE. DNA of the CDR3: TGTGCCAGCAGCTACCCGGGGGGCTTGGGCAATGAGCAGTTCTTC. Encoded protein: CASSYPGGLGNEQFF.

The sample holds one count of this clone. J is TRBJ2-3 and V is TRBV5-8; 12 bases align to TRBD1. Germline values: CDR1 SGHTS, CDR2 YDEGEE. The junction had 2 bases not matched to a gene; V was cut back by 3 bases and J by 6 bases. The CDR3 totals 14 residues. In DNA, the CDR3 is TGTGCCAGCAGCTCGGGACAGGGGGCGGATACGCAGTATTTT. Residues: CASSSGQGADTQYF.